The present T cell receptor beta chain was sequenced within a study of blood T cell repertoires in COVID-19. Study details: Samples of COVID-19 (acute and convalescent) were obtained from the United States, Italy and Spain. PBMCs, B-cell-depleted T cells, or T cells provided the cDNA or gDNA that made up the material.

The CDR3 totals 15 residues. The V gene end was trimmed by 5 bases and the J gene end by 7 bases; junction bases not matched to a gene: 8. Germline loops: CDR1 MNHEY, CDR2 SMNVEV (reference sequence). Authors' analysis steps: Using reference gene primer amplification, nucleated cell counts were estimated. Data came from immunoSEQ multiplex PCR; TCRdb stores just in-frame clones and leaves some out. V and J calls plus clone size are reproduced from that table; the DNA served to infer D and trimming. The table lists 45,000 to 55,000 clones, about 90% of them singletons. The receptor was derived from a human donor in a cohort sampled during active COVID-19. The sample consisted of peripheral blood. The genes are TRBV27 and TRBJ2-1; 10 positions agree with TRBD2. CDR3 sequence reads: CASSPRGLALNEQFF. DNA for the CDR3: TGTGCCAGCAGTCCAAGGGGACTAGCGTTGAATGAGCAGTTCTTC.